These T cell receptor beta chains were read from a single sample in a study of T cell repertoires in cytomegalovirus infection. TCRdb reanalysed the reads using MiXCR and keeps one entry per CDR3 protein. Seen here are fewer than 350,000 distinct CDR3 sequences, around a tenth observed once, and the top ten hold about 4.5%. Source material: PBMCs. The receptors were gathered from a human donor in good health (CMV status not recorded). Some clones in this sample may be carry-over from other donors' samples. The conserved cysteine and the conserved F or W are not part of the CDR3 here. Expanded clones get a size class; other rows say once, few or many, or leave the size out.

v_call clone_size cdr3_aa
TRBV28 few ASRSDRGPYEQY
TRBV6-1 few ASTQGGVGTQY
TRBV20-1 NA SALGQGLQETQY
TRBV7-2 many ASSLAPIVGYT
TRBV7-3 few ASSSWGVQETQY
TRBV7-3 many ASSPKNWDEQF
TRBV7-2 many ASSFEVTTGSEQF
TRBV19 few ASSAYRGVSNQPQH
TRBV6-5 NA ASSNRVGRQETQY
TRBV6-1 few ASSPHGYQPQH
TRBV12-3/TRBV12-4 NA ASSFGRMGNQPQH
TRBV12-3/TRBV12-4 NA ASRVFGNQPQH
TRBV15 NA ATSREPDYEKLF
TRBV14 NA ASSHLPSGASGNTIY
TRBV7-7 many ASSLDRGSEQY
TRBV12-3/TRBV12-4 NA ASRRGQTYEQY
TRBV5-1 many ASSQDRVGTEAF
TRBV25-1 few ASSIPKGSGELF
TRBV20-1 NA SARLAGRSYEQY
TRBV6-5 few ASSGRVASYEQY
TRBV7-2 many ASSGGLAGGREQY
TRBV6-1 NA ASNKAGGTGELF
TRBV6-5 NA ASSWAPTDTQY
TRBV2 few ASSTGSDDYT
TRBV7-2 many ASSLLEGAVYGYT
TRBV7-6 many ASSLRGDYGYT
TRBV6-1 many ASSDHRPPKNIQY
TRBV4-2 few ASSQARSGGASQY
TRBV7-9 NA ASSLGVGQALH
TRBV2 few ASSGKGAVYNEQF
TRBV7-2 many ASSVNRLGYGYT
TRBV11-2 many ASSYVTGIGTEAF
TRBV24-1 few ATSDPQRAPSTDTQY
TRBV7-2 few ASSPRTGKGLQLF
TRBV7-2 many ASSLSQGPNQPQH
TRBV20-1 NA SARDLFRGLDEQY
TRBV11-2 few ASSLGLSGGTDTQY
TRBV7-4 few ASREEGWLNTEAF
TRBV12-3/TRBV12-4 many ASSSLAGGYEQY
TRBV25-1 few ASSAGELF
TRBV27 few ASRGAARDTQY
TRBV7-2 many ASSLGGGGGSEAF
TRBV20-1 NA SAREGFGTSSYNEQF
TRBV7-9 many ASSYSGGVSSGANVLT
TRBV28 NA ASSSQQGRVYEQF